This is a list of T cell receptor beta chains from one sample in a study of T cell repertoires in cytomegalovirus infection. In TCRdb, the reads were re-called with MiXCR into one record per CDR3 protein. The data show more than 250,000 distinct CDR3 sequences, around 25% seen once. Their antigens remain unidentified. The sample in question was cultured PBMCs, obtained from culture after CMV antigen stimulation. The receptors here all came from a human donor in good health (CMV status not recorded). Some clones in this sample may be carry-over from other donors' samples. Each CDR3 is given with its conserved first and last residue. D genes are given only for firm matches. Clone size appears in some rows only: once, few, many, or a class for an expanded clone.

TRBD1	-	TRBV5-1	TRBJ1-1	TGCGCCAGCAGCGGGGGACAGTTGAACACTGAAGCTTTCTTT	CASSGGQLNTEAFF
TRBD2	many	TRBV7-9	TRBJ2-7	TGTGCCAGCAGCTTAGAACGGGGGGGTTCCTACGAGCAGTACTTC	CASSLERGGSYEQYF
TRBD2	-	TRBV11-3	TRBJ2-1	TGTGCCAGCAGCAAGGGACAGGGGAGACTAGCGGGAGGAGAGCAGTTCTTC	CASSKGQGRLAGGEQFF
-	-	TRBV20-1	TRBJ2-7	TGCAGTGCTAGTCTCCATAAGGGCACAGGGATCGAGCAGTACTTC	CSASLHKGTGIEQYF
TRBD2	many	TRBV7-2	TRBJ2-3	TGTGCCAGCAGCCCCCAGGGGGCTAGCGGGAGGGCCGGTGTGAGCGATACGCAGTATTTT	CASSPQGASGRAGVSDTQYF
TRBD2	few	TRBV19	TRBJ2-2	TGTGCCAGTAGTCGGCTAGCGGGAGGGTATACCGGGGAGCTGTTTTTT	CASSRLAGGYTGELFF
-	-	TRBV7-2	TRBJ1-2	TGTGCCAGCAGCTTAGATAGCGGGGGCCGGGGCTACACCTTC	CASSLDSGGRGYTF
TRBD2	many	TRBV7-2	TRBJ2-5	TGTGCCAGCAGCTTTAGCGGGAGGATAGGGTCCGAGACCCAGTACTTC	CASSFSGRIGSETQYF
-	few	TRBV7-2	TRBJ2-3	TGTGCCAGCCAGAGCGGTTCTAACACAGATACGCAGTATTTT	CASQSGSNTDTQYF
-	few	TRBV18	TRBJ1-5	TGTGCCAGCTCACCTTCAGCTTATAGCAATCAGCCCCAGCATTTT	CASSPSAYSNQPQHF
TRBD2	-	TRBV5-4	TRBJ2-1	TGTGCCAGCAGTTCTGAACTAGCGGACTCCTACAATGAGCAGTTCTTC	CASSSELADSYNEQFF
-	-	TRBV4-1	TRBJ1-4	TGCGCCAGCAGCCGGACGCTCGGGACTAATGAAAAACTGTTTTTT	CASSRTLGTNEKLFF
TRBD2	many	TRBV7-9	TRBJ2-4	TGTGCCAGCAGCTTAGCGCTTGGTAGCGGGGTACTAGCCAAAAACATTCAGTACTTC	CASSLALGSGVLAKNIQYF
TRBD1	few	TRBV12-3/TRBV12-4	TRBJ1-5	TGTGCCAGCACCGGGACAGGGGGCAGGCAGCCCCAGCATTTT	CASTGTGGRQPQHF
-	-	TRBV4-1	TRBJ2-1	TGCGCCAGCAGCCAGAGAGGGGCCACCTACAATGAGCAGTTCTTC	CASSQRGATYNEQFF
-	few	TRBV24-1	TRBJ2-1	TGTGCCACCAGTGTTCCAGGGCTCGATGAGCAGTTCTTC	CATSVPGLDEQFF